This is a list of T cell receptor beta chains from one sample in a study of T cell changes during pregnancy in multiple sclerosis. Clones were sequenced by immunoSEQ multiplex PCR, and TCRdb holds only the in-frame ones, with some missing. Of tens of thousands of clones listed, about 92% are singletons. The sequencing here drew on CD4+ T cells from peripheral blood mononuclear cells, taken after pregnancy. The receptors here all came from a female donor with multiple sclerosis, enrolled in a pregnancy study. CDR3s include the opening cysteine and the closing phenylalanine or tryptophan. D genes are given only for firm matches. Not all rows give a size; the values are once, few, many and, for expanded clones, a class.

- TRBJ2-7 TRBD2 TRBV28 CASSTSGRSKQYF TGTGCCAGCAGTACTAGCGGGAGAAGTAAGCAGTACTTC
once TRBJ2-1 - TRBV7-2 CASSPRNGAAVGNEQFF TGTGCCAGCAGCCCCCGGAACGGAGCAGCGGTGGGCAATGAGCAGTTCTTC
- TRBJ2-5 TRBD2 TRBV7-2 CAPPAGGPETQYF TGTGCCCCTCCGGCGGGAGGGCCGGAGACCCAGTACTTC
- TRBJ2-1 TRBD1 TRBV29-1 CSAGTTGGSYNEQFF TGCAGCGCCGGGACGACAGGGGGCTCCTACAATGAGCAGTTCTTC
- TRBJ2-1 TRBD2 TRBV28 CASSSRTSGINNEQFF TGTGCCAGCAGTTCCCGGACTAGCGGGATCAACAATGAGCAGTTCTTC
- TRBJ2-5 TRBD2 TRBV5-1 CASSLGGLGMETQYF TGCGCCAGCAGCCTGGGGGGACTAGGCATGGAGACCCAGTACTTC
- TRBJ2-1 - TRBV5-6 CASILGSGNEQFF TGTGCCAGCATCTTAGGGTCGGGGAATGAGCAGTTCTTC
- TRBJ2-2 TRBD1 TRBV6-6 CASTLTGVSTGELFF TGTGCCAGCACCCTTACAGGGGTTAGCACCGGGGAGCTGTTTTTT
- TRBJ1-1 TRBD1 TRBV6-6 CASSLTGGINGAEAFF TGTGCCAGCAGCCTTACAGGGGGGATAAATGGAGCTGAAGCTTTCTTT
- TRBJ2-3 - TRBV5-6 CASSPRGDTQYF TGTGCCAGCAGTCCCAGGGGTGATACGCAGTATTTT
- TRBJ1-3 TRBD1 TRBV7-2 CASSPGGSGNTIYF TGTGCCAGCAGCCCAGGGGGGTCTGGAAACACCATATATTTT
- TRBJ2-3 TRBD2 TRBV7-9 CASSPGLAGGRWADTQYF TGTGCCAGCAGCCCCGGACTAGCGGGAGGACGGTGGGCAGATACGCAGTATTTT
- TRBJ1-5 - TRBV18 CASSPQGGVQPQHF TGTGCCAGCTCACCACAGGGGGGGGTTCAGCCCCAGCATTTT
once TRBJ1-1 - TRBV5-8 CASSLEAGLTEAFF TGTGCCAGCAGCTTGGAGGCAGGGCTCACTGAAGCTTTCTTT
- TRBJ2-7 - TRBV6-6 CASSYSGRSYEQYF TGTGCCAGCAGTTACTCGGGCAGATCCTACGAGCAGTACTTC
few TRBJ1-2 TRBD1 TRBV7-2 CASSSRRQGSVDGYTF TGTGCCAGCAGCTCTAGACGACAGGGAAGTGTCGATGGCTACACCTTC
once TRBJ2-2 - TRBV5-1 CASSLDSYTGELFF TGCGCCAGCAGCTTAGACAGTTACACCGGGGAGCTGTTTTTT
- TRBJ1-5 - TRBV19 CASSTLTGPDQPQHF TGTGCCAGTAGTACGTTGACAGGACCCGATCAGCCCCAGCATTTT
- TRBJ1-2 - TRBV15 CATSRDLQGRGYTF TGTGCCACCAGCAGAGATTTACAGGGACGTGGCTACACCTTC